This entry describes one T cell receptor beta chain. This specimen belongs to a study of T cell responses to AZD1222 COVID-19 vaccine. Measured with immunoSEQ multiplex PCR; TCRdb has only the in-frame clones, and not every one. The table lists around 100,000 clones, more than 85% of them singletons, with 16% in the top ten. Looked up from germline, CDR1 is LNHDA and CDR2 is SQIVND (reference sequence). V lost 5 bases, J lost 4 bases, and 11 bases lay in between. The CDR3 is 13 amino acids. This chain uses TRBV19 with TRBJ2-5; a possible D gene is TRBD1 (6 bases). The clonotype comes from an adult in good health. The sample was peripheral blood, taken on day 0 of AZD1222 vaccination. CDR3 protein: CASSVFRGETQYF. In DNA form, the CDR3 reads TGTGCCAGTAGTGTCTTCAGGGGAGAGACCCAGTACTTC.